Listed below are T cell receptor beta chains from one sample, sequenced in a study of vaccination effects on CD4 cells after COVID-19. Assay used: immunoSEQ multiplex PCR; TCRdb lists only in-frame clones, some missing. The table lists some 50,000 clones, about 74% of them singletons, with 5.4% in the top ten. Their cognate antigens are unknown. The material sequenced was CD4+ T cells from PBMCs cultured without peptide, taken after COVID-19 vaccination. Receptors were obtained from a human donor who had a prior SARS-CoV-2 infection. Each CDR3 is given with its conserved first and last residue. The D gene is left open where the match is weak. The size field is filled for only some rows; it gives once, few, many or a size class.

NA	TRBV4-1	TRBJ1-5	NA	TGCGCCAGCAGTTCTACCCTATTCGATCAGCCCCAGCATTTT	CASSSTLFDQPQHF
TRBD1	TRBV2	TRBJ1-4	NA	TGTGCCAGCAGTGAAGGGACAGGGTACAGTGAAAAACTGTTTTTT	CASSEGTGYSEKLFF
NA	TRBV9	TRBJ2-2	NA	TGTGCCAGCAGCGTAGGCATGTCCGGGGAGCTGTTTTTT	CASSVGMSGELFF
NA	TRBV4-1	TRBJ2-1	NA	TGCGCCAGCAGCCAGGGGGCCCAAAGGACGTGGAATGAGCAGTTCTTC	CASSQGAQRTWNEQFF
TRBD2	TRBV20-1	TRBJ2-1	NA	TGCAGTGCTAGTATAGGGCTAGCGGATAATGAGCAGTTCTTC	CSASIGLADNEQFF
NA	TRBV5-1	TRBJ2-1	NA	TGCGCCAGCAGCTCCCAGGGTTCTGATGAGCAGTTCTTC	CASSSQGSDEQFF
NA	TRBV7-9	TRBJ2-1	few	TGTGCCAGCAGCCTCTCATTAGCCAGCTCCTACAATGAGCAGTTCTTC	CASSLSLASSYNEQFF
NA	TRBV11-2	TRBJ1-4	NA	TGTGCCAGCAGCTTGTCGGGGACAATAGGCGAAAAACTGTTTTTT	CASSLSGTIGEKLFF
TRBD1	TRBV12-5	TRBJ2-3	NA	TGTGCTAGTGGGGGACAGGGGGGCCCAGATACGCAGTATTTT	CASGGQGGPDTQYF
NA	TRBV2	TRBJ1-6	few	TGTGCCAGCAGCGTGGGGGTGGATTCACCCCTCCACTTT	CASSVGVDSPLHF
NA	TRBV10-3	TRBJ2-5	NA	TGTGCCATCAGGAGCGAAGTTGGGGGAGAGACCCAGTACTTC	CAIRSEVGGETQYF
TRBD2	TRBV6-5	TRBJ2-7	NA	TGTGCCAGCACAGCCCCGGGGGGGCGATACGAGCAGTACTTC	CASTAPGGRYEQYF
NA	TRBV5-8	TRBJ2-3	NA	TGTGCCAGCAGCTTAGGGTCTAGCGCAGATACGCAGTATTTT	CASSLGSSADTQYF
TRBD1	TRBV7-2	TRBJ2-7	NA	TGTGCCAGCAGCTTAGGGACAGGGTATTACGAGCAGTACTTC	CASSLGTGYYEQYF
TRBD1	TRBV23-1	TRBJ2-7	NA	TGCGCCAGCAGTCTGGACAGGGGGCACGAGCAGTACTTC	CASSLDRGHEQYF
NA	TRBV7-8	TRBJ2-7	NA	TGTGCCAGCAGCTTGCGTCAGGAGTACGAGCAGTACTTC	CASSLRQEYEQYF
TRBD1	TRBV30	TRBJ1-2	NA	TGTGCCTGGAGTGTAGGACAGGCTAACTATGGCTACACCTTC	CAWSVGQANYGYTF
TRBD2	TRBV9	TRBJ2-3	NA	TGTGCCAGCAGCGTAGACCCCCGGGCCGGGAGGACCAGCACAGATACGCAGTATTTT	CASSVDPRAGRTSTDTQYF
NA	TRBV7-2	TRBJ2-1	few	TGTGCCAGCAGTATAGACCCAATCTCCTACAATGAGCAGTTCTTC	CASSIDPISYNEQFF
TRBD2	TRBV4-2	TRBJ2-1	once	TGTGCCAGCAGCCAAGGTGGCAGCGGGGGGGTGAGCTCCTACAATGAGCAGTTCTTC	CASSQGGSGGVSSYNEQFF
NA	TRBV11-2	TRBJ1-2	NA	TGTGCCAGCAGCTTCGACGACTATGGCTACACCTTC	CASSFDDYGYTF
NA	TRBV2	TRBJ2-5	NA	TGTGCCAGCAAGGTAGAAGAGACCCAGTACTTC	CASKVEETQYF
TRBD2	TRBV7-2	TRBJ2-7	NA	TGTGCCAGCAGATCCGGGGGGGCCGGTCAGGAGCAGTACTTC	CASRSGGAGQEQYF
NA	TRBV6-2/TRBV6-3	TRBJ2-2	NA	TGTGCCAGCAGTTACCTGGCCCCATCCGGGGAGCTGTTTTTT	CASSYLAPSGELFF
NA	TRBV7-3	TRBJ1-3	NA	TGTGCCAGCAGCTTGGGACCTGGGAACACCATATATTTT	CASSLGPGNTIYF
NA	TRBV6-4	TRBJ2-3	few	TGTGCCAGCAAGATGGACAGAACCACAGATACGCAGTATTTT	CASKMDRTTDTQYF
TRBD1	TRBV5-1	TRBJ1-6	few	TGCGCCAGCAGCTCAAATACAGGGGACAATTCACCCCTCCACTTT	CASSSNTGDNSPLHF
NA	TRBV9	TRBJ1-1	NA	TGTGCCAGCAGCCCACAGAATGGTGACAGATCGAACACTGAAGCTTTCTTT	CASSPQNGDRSNTEAFF
TRBD1	TRBV18	TRBJ2-5	NA	TGTGCCAGCTCAGGACAGACAGGGGGCCAAGAGACCCAGTACTTC	CASSGQTGGQETQYF
TRBD2	TRBV25-1	TRBJ2-1	NA	TGTGCCAGCAGTGACAGCTCAAGGACTAGCGGCCTCAATGAGCAGTTCTTC	CASSDSSRTSGLNEQFF
NA	TRBV3-1/TRBV3-2	TRBJ2-7	NA	TGTGCCAGCAGCCAATCCCGACCAACAGGGTCTGTCGGTTTCTACGAGCAGTACTTC	CASSQSRPTGSVGFYEQYF
NA	TRBV5-6	TRBJ1-5	NA	TGTGCCAGCAGCTTACACGGGGGGTTTAGCAATCAGCCCCAGCATTTT	CASSLHGGFSNQPQHF
NA	TRBV7-2	TRBJ1-1	once	TGTGCCAGCAGCTTAGACCAGGGTCGGAAAGCTTTCTTT	CASSLDQGRKAFF
NA	TRBV5-6	TRBJ2-1	NA	TGTGCCAGCAGCTCTCCGGGACACTCCTACAATGAGCAGTTCTTC	CASSSPGHSYNEQFF
NA	TRBV27	TRBJ1-1	NA	TGTGCCAGCAGTTGGGGGGCCAACAGGGACACTGAAGCTTTCTTT	CASSWGANRDTEAFF
NA	TRBV6-2/TRBV6-3	TRBJ1-1	once	TGTGCCAGCAGGCCTCCAGGGGTTAACACTGAAGCTTTCTTT	CASRPPGVNTEAFF
NA	TRBV5-1	TRBJ2-2	NA	TGCGCCAGCAGCCCACCGTGGGGACGGAACACCGGGGAGCTGTTTTTT	CASSPPWGRNTGELFF
NA	TRBV27	TRBJ2-7	NA	TGTGCCAGCAGATCTAGGGGATCCCATCACGAGCAGTACTTC	CASRSRGSHHEQYF
NA	TRBV7-2	TRBJ2-2	once	TGTGCCAGCAGCTTCGGACTCAGCCGCGGGGAGCTGTTTTTT	CASSFGLSRGELFF
NA	TRBV19	TRBJ2-4	NA	TGTGCCAGTAGTATCCCCCCCAGAGGAATTCAGTACTTC	CASSIPPRGIQYF
TRBD1	TRBV30	TRBJ1-2	once	TGTGCCGGTACAGGGGTAGGAAAGGGCAACTATGGCTACACCTTC	CAGTGVGKGNYGYTF
NA	TRBV7-9	TRBJ1-2	NA	TGTGCCAGCAGCTTAGGAGAGGGGTACTATGGCTACACCTTC	CASSLGEGYYGYTF